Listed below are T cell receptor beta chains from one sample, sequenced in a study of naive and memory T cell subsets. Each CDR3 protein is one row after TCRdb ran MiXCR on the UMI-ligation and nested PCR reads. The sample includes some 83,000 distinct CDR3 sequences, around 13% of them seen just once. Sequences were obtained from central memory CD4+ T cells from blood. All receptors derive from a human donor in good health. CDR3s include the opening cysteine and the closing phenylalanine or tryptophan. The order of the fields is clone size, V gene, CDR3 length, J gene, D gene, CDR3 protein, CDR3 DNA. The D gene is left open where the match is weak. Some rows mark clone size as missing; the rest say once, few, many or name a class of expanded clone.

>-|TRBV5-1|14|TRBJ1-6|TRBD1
CASAGTGDNSPLHF
TGCGCCAGCGCCGGGACAGGGGATAATTCACCCCTCCACTTT
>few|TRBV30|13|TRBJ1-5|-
CAWNSAVDQPQHF
TGTGCCTGGAATTCGGCGGTAGATCAGCCCCAGCATTTT
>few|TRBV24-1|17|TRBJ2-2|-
CATSPSLRGPSTGELFF
TGTGCCACCAGTCCTTCGCTCCGGGGACCTTCCACCGGGGAGCTGTTTTTT
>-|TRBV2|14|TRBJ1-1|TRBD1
CARDRAGLDTEAFF
TGTGCCAGGGACAGGGCGGGATTGGACACTGAAGCTTTCTTT
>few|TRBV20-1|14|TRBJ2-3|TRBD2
CSATLAGGTDTQYF
TGCAGTGCTACCCTAGCGGGGGGCACAGATACGCAGTATTTT
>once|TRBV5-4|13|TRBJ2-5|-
CASSAGVQETQYF
TGTGCCAGCAGCGCAGGGGTCCAAGAGACCCAGTACTTC
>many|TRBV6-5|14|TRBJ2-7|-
CASSFSERGAEQYF
TGTGCCAGCAGTTTCAGCGAGCGCGGGGCCGAGCAGTACTTC
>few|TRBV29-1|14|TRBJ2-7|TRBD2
CSVKSGRGVYEQYF
TGCAGCGTGAAGAGCGGGAGAGGCGTCTACGAGCAGTACTTC
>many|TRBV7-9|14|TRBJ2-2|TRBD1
CASSFQGDTGELFF
TGTGCCAGCAGCTTTCAGGGGGACACCGGGGAGCTGTTTTTT
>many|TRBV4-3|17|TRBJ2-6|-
CASSQDLGLSGANVLTF
TGCGCCAGCAGCCAAGATCTAGGGCTCTCTGGGGCCAACGTCCTGACTTTC
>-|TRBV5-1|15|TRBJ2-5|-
CASSLVFRVQETQYF
TGCGCCAGCAGCTTGGTGTTCAGGGTCCAAGAGACCCAGTACTTC
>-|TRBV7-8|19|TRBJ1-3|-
CASSLVRPGRRGSGNTIYF
TGTGCCAGCAGCTTAGTAAGACCAGGACGACGGGGGTCTGGAAACACCATATATTTT
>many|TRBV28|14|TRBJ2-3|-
CASSLSGSTDTQYF
TGTGCCAGCAGTTTAAGCGGTAGCACAGATACGCAGTATTTT
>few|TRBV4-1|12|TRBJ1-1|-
CASSPRGVEAFF
TGCGCCAGCAGCCCCAGGGGCGTAGAAGCTTTCTTT
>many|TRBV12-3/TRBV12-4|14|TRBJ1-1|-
CASSPRTGNTEAFF
TGTGCCAGCAGCCCGAGAACAGGGAACACTGAAGCTTTCTTT
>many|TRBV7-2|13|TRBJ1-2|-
CASSFGRGDGYTF
TGTGCCAGCAGCTTTGGTAGGGGTGATGGCTACACCTTC
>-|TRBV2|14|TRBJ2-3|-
CASLGLTSTDTQYF
TGTGCCAGCCTAGGACTAACTAGCACAGATACGCAGTATTTT
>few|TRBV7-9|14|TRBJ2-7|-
CASSLYGSVYEQYF
TGTGCCAGCAGCTTATACGGGAGCGTCTACGAGCAGTACTTC
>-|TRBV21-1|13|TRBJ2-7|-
CASSKDRIYEQYF
TGTGCCAGCAGCAAAGACCGAATCTACGAGCAGTACTTC
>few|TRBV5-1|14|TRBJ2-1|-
CASTGQTSYNEQFF
TGCGCCAGCACCGGACAGACCTCCTACAATGAGCAGTTCTTC
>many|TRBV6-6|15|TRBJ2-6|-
CASSPSIAGANVLTF
TGTGCCAGCAGTCCCTCAATCGCCGGGGCCAACGTCCTGACTTTC
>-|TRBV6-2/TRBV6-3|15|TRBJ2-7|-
CASSYQNPLYYEQYF
TGTGCCAGCAGTTACCAAAACCCACTCTACTACGAGCAGTACTTC
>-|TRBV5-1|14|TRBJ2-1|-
CASSTAGQPNEEFF
TGCGCCAGCAGCACAGCGGGACAGCCAAATGAAGAGTTCTTC
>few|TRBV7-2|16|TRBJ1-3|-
CASSPRGGRIGNTIYF
TGTGCCAGCAGCCCCCGAGGAGGGCGGATTGGAAACACCATATATTTT
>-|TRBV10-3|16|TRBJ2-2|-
CAIRQVSGTGTGELFF
TGTGCCATCAGACAAGTCTCGGGCACGGGCACCGGGGAGCTGTTTTTT